The source of this T cell receptor (beta chain) is a study of monozygotic twins with inflammatory bowel disease. TCRdb processed the 5' RACE reads again and assigns one entry to each CDR3 protein, with no DNA. The listing contains 350,000 to 500,000 distinct CDR3 sequences. The germline gives CDR1 LNHDA, CDR2 SQIVND (reference sequence). The CDR3 is 14 amino acids. Sequencing was carried out using blood. This sequence originates from a human donor with ulcerative colitis or Crohn's disease, or a healthy co-twin of an affected twin (not recorded which). J is TRBJ2-4 and V is TRBV19; TCRdb gives TRBD1 as the D gene, but with no DNA this cannot be confirmed. Here the CDR3 reads CASRTQGARNIQYF.